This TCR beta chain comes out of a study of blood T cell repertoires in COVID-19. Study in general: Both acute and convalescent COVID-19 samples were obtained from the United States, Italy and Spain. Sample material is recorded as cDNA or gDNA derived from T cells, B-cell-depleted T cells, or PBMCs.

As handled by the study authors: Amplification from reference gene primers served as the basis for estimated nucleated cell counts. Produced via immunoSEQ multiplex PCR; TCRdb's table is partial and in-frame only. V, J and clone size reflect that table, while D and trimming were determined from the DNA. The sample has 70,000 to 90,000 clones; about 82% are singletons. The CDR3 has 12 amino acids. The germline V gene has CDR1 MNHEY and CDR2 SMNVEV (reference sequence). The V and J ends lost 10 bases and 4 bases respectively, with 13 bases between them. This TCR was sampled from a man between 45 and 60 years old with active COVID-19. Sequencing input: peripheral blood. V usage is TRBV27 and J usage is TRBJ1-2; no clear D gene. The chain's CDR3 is CATRRGFYGYTF. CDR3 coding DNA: TGTGCCACCCGCAGAGGGTTCTATGGCTACACCTTC.